This TCR beta chain emerged from a study of cytomegalovirus exposure and HLA in healthy donors (dated by TCRdb to 2016 to 2017). Describing the broader study: In an earlier analysis of 587 of the donors, 250 to 350 Gb of sequence data and 117 million unique TCR beta sequences from about 179 million T cells were reported. Roughly 300 gigabases of sequencing data and roughly 90 million unique TCR sequences were included in an early release covering over 600 HLA-typed donors. Of the approximately 400 genotyped donors, approximately 80% fell in the genetic ancestry cluster associated with self-reported Caucasian donors. The study aimed to test whether signatures of past pathogen exposure could be identified by cataloging public T cell receptors. The study profiled the T cell repertoires of hundreds of subjects by immunosequencing and related them to cytomegalovirus serostatus. In addition to the first cohort of 666 subjects, a separate validation cohort of 130 or so different subjects was used. The study combined high-throughput TCR immunosequencing, statistical association of individual TCRs with disease status, and machine learning to predict cytomegalovirus infection status. In a later analysis, previously published TCR beta repertoires from 666 donors were re-analyzed and high-resolution HLA genotyping was added so that TCR occurrence patterns could be studied. Rather than drawing on any new phenotypic data, the later analysis identified candidate immune exposures from TCR beta sequences and the way those sequences occurred across donors. An earlier analysis of approximately 640 of the donors applied high-throughput TCR beta sequencing to assess whether each TCR beta V gene segment acted as functional or pseudogenic. Donor age, sex, ethnicity and CMV serostatus were compiled together with the repertoire data. In a later genetic analysis, genome-wide SNP genotypes for about 60% of the 666 donors were used, and that subset was treated as a discovery cohort. Every repertoire in the discovery cohort had been generated on one and the same sequencing platform. Both class I and class II loci were covered by HLA typing, at four-digit resolution. The number of typed donors differed by locus: about 629-630 for A, B, C, DRB1 and DQB1; some 500 for DQA1; 606 for DPA1; and 400 to 480 for DPB1. Five DR-DQ haplotypes were handled as single units for association and clustering because linkage in the cohort was strong. Among approximately 370 genotyped donors of the cohort, an average of around 220,000 unique TCR beta nucleotide sequences was sequenced per donor, of which about 18% were non-productive. On the study overall, not on this receptor specifically: Most CMV-associated TCR beta chains appeared to be HLA-restricted in a later analysis, and the HLA associations seemed to be driven largely by CMV exposure. A few of the identified cytomegalovirus-associated TCR beta chains were confirmed in vitro to be specific for cytomegalovirus antigens. An association between a missense DCLRE1C variant and V-gene and J-gene trimming of TCR beta chains was found in a later genetic analysis and replicated in an independent cohort. Broadly in line with IMGT annotations, most TCR beta V segments showed up in productive rearrangements about 90% or about 30% of the time in an earlier analysis of approximately 640 of the donors. A further reported finding was that TCR beta sequences accurately predicted the HLA-A and HLA-B alleles for most subjects in the first cohort. Linkage disequilibrium might explain the correlated functional status among segregating V segments, but an unknown experimental factor could not be excluded. This cohort had only TCR beta chains sequenced, and the lack of alpha or paired-chain data limited which features could be detected. In both the original and validation cohorts, the classifier was reported to diagnose cytomegalovirus status with high specificity and sensitivity. Assigning TCR associations to individual alleles was difficult when HLA alleles, especially DR and DQ, strongly co-occurred. In a later analysis, over 15,000 TCR beta sequences were associated with specific HLA alleles at a false discovery rate of 0.05. Because counts were too low, about 15 rarely observed V segments, including chromosome 9 orphons, were left out of the earlier analysis of a few hundred of the donors. A later analysis found that HLA-associated TCR beta chains were more clonally expanded and had lower generation probabilities than equally common non-associated chains. HLA typing was unavailable for some donors at each locus, so association tests used only the typed subset. The presence/absence analyses assumed that sequencing depth was roughly uniform across donors, and that assumption may not be true. Compared with the roughly 720-donor mean, donors in an Asian-associated ancestry cluster had fewer N-insertions in productive TCRs, according to a later genetic analysis. While some public TCRs were present in many individuals, most TCR sequences turned up only very rarely across donors. According to a later analysis, parvovirus B19, influenza, CMV and Epstein-Barr virus appeared linked to several top co-occurrence clusters. The study gave a list of 150 to 200 TCR beta chains associated with cytomegalovirus. A cluster of highly shared sequence variants was judged likely to be a technical artifact of the sequencing pipeline. Some IMGT-functional V segments, including TRBV6-2 and TRBV6-3, could not be distinguished by the 87-base-pair reads and were therefore excluded. CMV serostatus was the only immune exposure information available for the cohort. A later analysis found that TCR association rates varied across HLA loci, with DRB1 alleles showing the most associated TCRs and HLA-C alleles the fewest. The authors suggested that the approach could potentially be generalized to other disease states and immunological phenotypes.

In regard to this clone: Its target antigen remains unknown. No much larger clone exists at a distance of one base, and base qualities are not known.

Library preparation was by the immunoSEQ multiplex PCR assay. For the multiplex PCR, a mixture combining 60 forward primers for TCR Vbeta segments and 13 reverse primers for TCR Jbeta segments was used. A multiplex PCR assay on genomic DNA amplified the CDR3 region of rearranged TCR beta genes. The Illumina HiSeq System was used to sequence the amplified TCR beta libraries as 87-base-pair reads. Per the authors' processing: Across the roughly 700 repertoires, a later analysis counted tens of millions of unique TCR beta chains, 9.5 million to 12 million of which were shared by at least two donors. A nearest-neighbor algorithm error-corrected the raw reads and collapsed the reads into unique sequences, merging closely related sequences to remove PCR and sequencing errors. CDR3 sequences were aligned to IMGT reference sequences to assign V, D and J gene segments. For a sequence to be retained, a match of at least six nucleotides was required to both a V gene segment and a J gene segment. Rearrangements were called productive when the CDR3 lacked stop codons and stayed in frame with V and J; all others were non-productive. CDR3 was defined by IMGT convention, running from the second conserved V-encoded cysteine to the conserved J-encoded phenylalanine. The earlier analysis of 587 of the donors excluded sequences that lacked an unambiguous match to a single V gene segment. An earlier analysis of a few hundred of the donors classified V segments as functional when productive rearrangements were above 56.7% and as segregating when the standard deviation between donors was above 5%. To diagnose cytomegalovirus status from the catalog of TCR beta chain sequences, a statistical classification framework was built. In a later analysis, TCR nucleotide sequences were compared against IMGT/GENE-DB human TR gene sequences so that V and J genes could be assigned. Using the TCRdist pipeline, a later analysis assigned CDR3 sequences along with most-parsimonious VDJ recombination scenarios. In a later analysis, each TCR beta chain was defined by its CDR3 amino acid sequence together with its V-gene family, and reads without a unique V-gene family were excluded. As a way to deal with suspected cross-contamination and a sequencing artifact, a later analysis dropped 450 to 600 nucleotide sequences that were highly shared and had low generation probability. In a later analysis, a clonal expansion index for each public chain was calculated from normalized within-repertoire ranks of inferred template counts. In a later analysis, generation probabilities were computed using a VDJ recombination model fitted to out-of-frame rearrangements, and the results were checked against IGoR. In a later analysis, TCR-TCR, TCR-HLA and TCR-CMV co-occurrence was scored with hypergeometric tests, and a repertoire-size bias correction was applied to TCR pairs. To estimate false discovery rates, a later analysis permuted the HLA or CMV assignments 20 times. In a later analysis, co-occurring TCRs were grouped with DBSCAN, and TCRdist sequence similarity was added when clustering was performed within HLA-allele-positive subsets. Repertoires with fewer than 30,000 or more than 120,000 public chains were left out of co-occurrence clustering, as were five repertoires with anomalous nucleotide sharing. In its TCRdb copy, this immuneACCESS table keeps in-frame sequences only and misses some clones. Where compared with another copy, unresolved V genes explain less than half of these, and the others have no known cause. From that table come the V and J calls and clone size; the DNA was used to work out D and trimming. The sample contains about 190,000 clones, about 86% of them found a single time. The top ten constitute over 2% of the sample.

Reading the germline V gene gives CDR1 MNHNS and CDR2 SASEGT. The cysteine opens and the phenylalanine closes a CDR3 of 14 amino acids. Only the CDR3 portion is preserved as DNA: 42 bases, with reading frame beginning at the first base. Relative to germline, V is 4 bases shorter and J is 3 bases shorter, with 13 bases between their ends. The cohort was made up of 500 to 850 healthy bone marrow donors. At the time of sampling, all cohort members were nominally healthy, though unrecorded immune exposures were likely present. The donor was CMV seronegative and was included in the group of about 350 seronegative cohort members. Each donor provided a peripheral blood sample, and peripheral blood mononuclear cells were used for TCR beta sequencing. Genomic DNA extraction from the blood cell samples was performed with the Qiagen DNeasy Blood Extraction Kit.

Sequenced: PBMCs. The receptor chain draws on TRBV6-1 and TRBJ2-7, with the D gene call left open. The clonotype originates from a woman aged 25-40 years in good health and CMV-seronegative. For the CDR3, the sequence is CASSGGVGRYEQYF. The nucleotide sequence reads as follows: TGTGCCAGCAGTGGCGGTGTAGGCCGCTACGAGCAGTACTTC.